Below are 8 T cell receptor beta chains sequenced from a single sample in a study of T cells in Graves' hyperthyroidism and ophthalmopathy. TCR beta CDR3 sequences were amplified from RNA transcripts. HTBI primers were used for first-round RT-PCR of the TCR CDR3. TCRdb re-analysed the multiplex PCR reads in MiXCR, keeping a single row per CDR3 protein. The sample lists a few hundred thousand distinct CDR3 sequences, approximately 15% occurring once. Sequencing used blood. The receptors were sampled from a woman aged 18-29 years with Graves' hyperthyroidism that later progressed to Graves' ophthalmopathy.

This clonotype has at least ten counts. The chain employs TRBV3-1 and TRBJ2-7; perhaps TRBD1 as D (6 bases). Germline assignment: CDR1 LGHDT and CDR2 YNNKEL (reference sequence). V lost 4 bases, J lost 4 bases, and 11 bases lay in between. The CDR3 contains 13 residues. The chain's CDR3 is CASSPNRVYEQYF. CDR3 in DNA: TGTGCCAGCAGCCCGAACAGGGTTTACGAGCAGTACTTC.

This clonotype was recorded many times. The chain has TRBV9 and TRBJ2-7; 8 bases map to TRBD1. The CDR3 runs 14 residues. V was clipped by 2 bases and J by 6 bases; unmatched bases: 7. Germline V gene sequence: CDR1 SGDLS, CDR2 YYNGEE. In DNA form, the CDR3 reads TGTGCCAGCAGCGTGACAGGGGCAGGGGTCGAGCAGTACTTC. Protein sequence: CASSVTGAGVEQYF.

This clonotype came up many times. This rearrangement joins TRBV20-1 to TRBJ2-7; a possible D gene is TRBD1 (6 bases). CDR1 is DFQATT and CDR2 is SNEGSKA in the germline V gene (reference sequence). CDR3 length: 16 residues. V lost 1 base and J lost 0, with 16 bases in between. The CDR3 spells CSARGPTDRPSYEQYF. The DNA for the CDR3 is TGCAGTGCTAGAGGGCCGACGGACAGACCCTCCTACGAGCAGTACTTC.

This clonotype was recorded at least ten times. V and J are TRBV11-2 and TRBJ2-3; the D is unclear. The CDR3 covers 14 residues. Germline V gene data show CDR1 as SGHAT and CDR2 as FQNNGV. V shed 2 bases and J shed 3 bases, with 9 bases lying between them. The CDR3 reads CASSLRVGTDTQYF. The CDR3, as DNA: TGTGCCAGCAGCTTACGCGTGGGGACAGATACGCAGTATTTT. The variable domain in full, completed from reference TRBV11-2 and TRBJ2-3, reads EAGVAQSPRYKIIEKRQSVAFWCNPISGHATLYWYQQILGQGPKLLIQFQNNGVVDDSQLPKDRFSAERLKGVDSTLKIQPAKLEDSAVYLCASSLRVGTDTQYFGPGTRLTVL.

CDR3 DNA sequence: TGTGCCAGCAGTTACTCGAGGGAGGATACGCAGTATTTT. Its protein is CASSYSREDTQYF. The chain is built from TRBV12-3 or TRBV12-4 and TRBJ2-3, with D possibly matching TRBD2 (5 bases). V dropped 4 bases and J dropped 6 bases, with 11 bases sitting between them. The CDR3 has 13 residues.

This clonotype was counted ten times or more. J is TRBJ1-2 and V is TRBV6-1, with a tentative D call TRBD1 (5 bases). This CDR3 has 14 amino acids. Germline lookup yields CDR1 MNHNS and CDR2 SASEGT. Trimming removed 5 bases at V and 0 bases at J, with 10 bases between. The CDR3 spells CASSSRGTNYGYTF. The CDR3 DNA follows: TGTGCCAGCAGTTCCCGGGGCACTAACTATGGCTACACCTTC.

This clonotype was detected many times. The chain links TRBV20-1 to TRBJ2-5; unclear D gene. CDR3 length: 10 amino acids. Germline V gene lookup returns CDR1 DFQATT and CDR2 SNEGSKA (reference sequence). V was pared by 6 bases and J by 5 bases, with 7 bases between. CDR3 sequence: CSALWETQYF. The DNA of the CDR3 is TGCAGTGCCCTATGGGAGACCCAGTACTTC.

This clonotype has more than one count but fewer than ten. The J gene is TRBJ1-1, the V gene TRBV6-1, with no clear D. The CDR3 runs to 13 residues. Germline V CDR1 and CDR2: MNHNS, SASEGT. Between the trimmed V and J ends, which lost 6 bases and 5 bases, there was a span of 13 bases. Written as DNA, the CDR3 is TGTGCCAGCAGCTCCCGCCCCGGGACTGAAGCTTTCTTT. It yields the protein CASSSRPGTEAFF.